This T cell receptor (beta chain) is from a study of radiotherapy plus CTLA-4 blockade in lung cancer (dated by TCRdb to between 2017 and 2018). Describing the broader study: Among the enrolled patients, 18% had an objective response, and 31% reached disease control. Broad study findings and their caveats: Early dynamic changes in blood T cell clones, together with increased serum interferon-beta after radiation, were reported as the strongest predictors of response. After treatment with radiotherapy and ipilimumab, TCR clones that came from tumors expanded in the peripheral blood.

The library was generated by the immunoSEQ multiplex PCR assay. The clones in this table, taken by TCRdb from immuneACCESS, are in-frame only. Not every clone is retained; where verified, under half of the shortfall comes from an unresolved V gene, and the cause of the rest is unknown. The sample table holds more than 60,000 clones, of which 70% to 80% were seen once. The ten largest make up about 3% of the sample. With regard to this clone: Its antigen target is currently unknown. Per-base qualities were not stored, and no clone one base away is much larger.

The study evaluated CTLA-4 blockade (ipilimumab) given together with focal radiation therapy in patients who had chemo-refractory metastatic non-small-cell lung cancer. Including cysteine and phenylalanine, the CDR3 has 17 amino acids. CDR3 DNA only is kept here, 51 bases in frame from base 1. Ends trimmed: V by 3 bases, J by 7 bases; bases unmatched to a gene: 8. CDR1 and CDR2, per the germline V gene, are SGHTA and FQGTGA. The material was peripheral blood, obtained from a patient treated with radiotherapy plus ipilimumab. The sequence derives from a human donor with non-small cell lung cancer who had a complete response to radiotherapy plus ipilimumab. The chain couples TRBV7-3 to TRBJ2-1, with 14 middle bases fitting TRBD2. The CDR3 amino acid sequence is: CASSFWTGTSGRNEQFF. Read as DNA, the sequence is TGTGCCAGCAGCTTCTGGACTGGGACTAGCGGGAGAAATGAGCAGTTCTTC.